This TCR beta chain was obtained from a study of blood T cell repertoires in COVID-19. Study information: PBMCs, B-cell-depleted T cells, or T cells provided the cDNA or gDNA that made up the material.

V lost 5 bases, J lost 4 bases, and 17 bases lay in between. In germline, CDR1 is MNHEY, CDR2 SMNVEV (reference sequence). This CDR3 has 15 amino acids. Study processing details: Amplification of reference gene primers provided the estimated nucleated cell counts. Produced via immunoSEQ multiplex PCR; TCRdb's table is partial and in-frame only. V and J calls and clone size are given by that table; D and trimming were obtained from the DNA. Among about 120,000 clones listed, 80% to 90% were seen once. The V call is TRBV27, the J call TRBJ1-2, with D unresolved. Sequenced sample: peripheral blood. The sequence came from a woman aged 50 to 60 with active or convalescent COVID-19. The CDR3 region has the DNA TGTGCCAGCAGTGGGTCCGCTGACTCGGTCTATGGCTACACCTTC. It codes for CASSGSADSVYGYTF.